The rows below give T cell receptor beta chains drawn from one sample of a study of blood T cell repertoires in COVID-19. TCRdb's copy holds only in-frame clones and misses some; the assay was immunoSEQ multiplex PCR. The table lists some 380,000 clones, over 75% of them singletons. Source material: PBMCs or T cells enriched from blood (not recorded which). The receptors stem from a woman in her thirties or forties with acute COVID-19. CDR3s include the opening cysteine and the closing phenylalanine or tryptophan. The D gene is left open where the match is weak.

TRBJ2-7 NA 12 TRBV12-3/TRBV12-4 CASSLSGYEQYF TGTGCCAGCAGTTTATCGGGTTACGAGCAGTACTTC
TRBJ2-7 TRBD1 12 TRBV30 CAWSLDRVEQYF TGTGCCTGGAGTCTAGACAGGGTCGAGCAGTACTTC
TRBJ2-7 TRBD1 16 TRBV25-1 CASSQFTTGSSYEQYF TGTGCCAGCAGCCAATTTACGACAGGGAGCTCCTACGAGCAGTACTTC
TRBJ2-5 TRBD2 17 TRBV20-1 CSASPSGTSGLQETQYF TGCAGTGCTAGTCCGTCCGGGACTAGCGGACTTCAAGAGACCCAGTACTTC
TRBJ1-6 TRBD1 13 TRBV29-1 CSVGTGGNSPLHF TGCAGCGTAGGGACAGGGGGCAACTCACCCCTCCACTTT
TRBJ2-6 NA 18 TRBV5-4 CASSTGGGGDSGANVLTF TGTGCCAGCAGCACTGGGGGAGGGGGAGACTCTGGGGCCAACGTCCTGACTTTC
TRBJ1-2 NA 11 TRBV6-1 CASSEATGYTF TGTGCCAGCAGTGAAGCAACGGGTTACACCTTC
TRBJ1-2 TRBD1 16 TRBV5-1 CASSLQGRSKDYGYTF TGCGCCAGCAGCCTACAGGGGAGGTCAAAGGACTATGGCTACACCTTC
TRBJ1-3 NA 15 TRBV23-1 CASSRTGIDGNTIYF TGCGCCAGCAGTCGGACGGGAATCGACGGAAACACCATATATTTT
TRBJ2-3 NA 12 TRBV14 CASSPFTDTQYF TGTGCCAGCAGCCCTTTCACAGATACGCAGTATTTT
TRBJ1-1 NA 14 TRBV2 CASSAQHSGTEAFF TGTGCCAGCAGTGCGCAGCACTCGGGCACTGAAGCTTTCTTT
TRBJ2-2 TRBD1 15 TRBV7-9 CASRNRTGKAGELFF TGTGCCAGCAGAAACCGGACAGGGAAGGCCGGGGAGCTGTTTTTT
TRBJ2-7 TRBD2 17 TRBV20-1 CSASKSGLADPTYEQYF TGCAGTGCTAGTAAGTCGGGTCTAGCGGATCCCACCTACGAGCAGTACTTC
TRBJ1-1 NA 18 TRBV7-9 CASRQRIGGRGLDTEAFF TGTGCCAGCAGACAAAGGATCGGGGGGCGCGGGCTAGACACTGAAGCTTTCTTT
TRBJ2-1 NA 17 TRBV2 CASSGPIVGGAVNEQFF TGTGCCAGCAGTGGCCCGATTGTGGGGGGGGCCGTTAATGAGCAGTTCTTC
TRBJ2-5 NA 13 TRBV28 CASSLPVGGTQYF TGTGCCAGCAGTTTACCGGTGGGGGGGACCCAGTACTTC